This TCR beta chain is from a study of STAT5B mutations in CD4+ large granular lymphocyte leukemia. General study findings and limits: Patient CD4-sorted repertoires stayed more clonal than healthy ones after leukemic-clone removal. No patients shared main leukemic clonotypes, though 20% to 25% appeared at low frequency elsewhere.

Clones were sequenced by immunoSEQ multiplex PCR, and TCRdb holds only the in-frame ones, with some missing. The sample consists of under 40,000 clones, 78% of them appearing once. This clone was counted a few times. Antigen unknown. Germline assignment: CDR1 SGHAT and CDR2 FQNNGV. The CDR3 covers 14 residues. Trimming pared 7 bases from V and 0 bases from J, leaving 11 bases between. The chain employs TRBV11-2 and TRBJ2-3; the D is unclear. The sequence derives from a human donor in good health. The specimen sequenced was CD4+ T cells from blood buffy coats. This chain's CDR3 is CASTQSSSTDTQYF. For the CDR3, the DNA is TGTGCCAGCACCCAGTCCAGTAGCACAGATACGCAGTATTTT.